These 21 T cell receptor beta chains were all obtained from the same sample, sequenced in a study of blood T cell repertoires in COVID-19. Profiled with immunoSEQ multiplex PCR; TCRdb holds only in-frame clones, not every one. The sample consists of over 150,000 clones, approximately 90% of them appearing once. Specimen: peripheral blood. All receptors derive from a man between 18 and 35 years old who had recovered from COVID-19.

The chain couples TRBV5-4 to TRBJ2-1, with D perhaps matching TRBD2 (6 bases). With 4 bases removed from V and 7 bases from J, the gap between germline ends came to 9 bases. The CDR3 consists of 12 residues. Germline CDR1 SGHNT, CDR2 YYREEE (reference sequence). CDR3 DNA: TGTGCCAGCAGCCCCCGGGAGAATGAGCAGTTCTTC. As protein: CASSPRENEQFF.

The CDR3 DNA reads as TGTGCCAGCAGCACCCGGCTTTGGGCTTATGGCTACACCTTC. As protein: CASSTRLWAYGYTF. The genes are TRBV7-9 and TRBJ1-2; D unclear. CDR1 and CDR2 from the germline V gene are SEHNR and FQNEAQ (reference sequence). Deletions cut 5 bases from V and 5 bases from J, with 15 bases between. CDR3 size: 14 residues.

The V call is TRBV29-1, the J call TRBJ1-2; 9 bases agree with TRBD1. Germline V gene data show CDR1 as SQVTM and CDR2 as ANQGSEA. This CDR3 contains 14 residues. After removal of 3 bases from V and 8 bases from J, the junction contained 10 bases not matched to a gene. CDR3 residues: CSVDFLGQGSGYTF. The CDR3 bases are TGCAGCGTTGATTTTCTGGGACAGGGTAGCGGCTACACCTTC.

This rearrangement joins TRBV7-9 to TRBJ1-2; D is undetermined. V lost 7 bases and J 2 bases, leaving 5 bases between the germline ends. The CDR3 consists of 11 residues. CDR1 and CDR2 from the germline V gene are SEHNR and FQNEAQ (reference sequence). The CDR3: CASTGNYGYTF. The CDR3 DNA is TGTGCCAGCACCGGCAACTATGGCTACACCTTC. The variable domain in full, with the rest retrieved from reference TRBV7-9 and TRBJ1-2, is DTGVSQNPRHKITKRGQNVTFRCDPISEHNRLYWYRQTLGQGPEFLTYFQNEAQLEKSRLLSDRFSAERPKGSFSTLEIQRTEQGDSAMYLCASTGNYGYTFGSGTRLTVV.

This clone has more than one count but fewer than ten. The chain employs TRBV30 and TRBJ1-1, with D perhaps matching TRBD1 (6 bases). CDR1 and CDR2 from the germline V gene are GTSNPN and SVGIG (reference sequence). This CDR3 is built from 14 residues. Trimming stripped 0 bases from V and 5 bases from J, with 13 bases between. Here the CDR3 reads CAWSVRGAGTEAFF. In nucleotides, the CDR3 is TGTGCCTGGAGTGTACGGGGGGCTGGGACTGAAGCTTTCTTT.

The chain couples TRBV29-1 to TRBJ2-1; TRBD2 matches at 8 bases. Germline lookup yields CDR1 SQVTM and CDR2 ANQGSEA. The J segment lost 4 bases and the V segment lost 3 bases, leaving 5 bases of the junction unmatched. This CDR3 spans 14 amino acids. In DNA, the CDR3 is TGCAGCGTTGAGGCACTAGCGGATTACAATGAGCAGTTCTTC. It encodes CSVEALADYNEQFF.

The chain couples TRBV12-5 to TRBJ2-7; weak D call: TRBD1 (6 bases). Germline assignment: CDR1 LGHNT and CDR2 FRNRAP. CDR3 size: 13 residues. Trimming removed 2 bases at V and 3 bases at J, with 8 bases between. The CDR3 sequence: CASGLPRGYEQYF. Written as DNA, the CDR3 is TGTGCTAGTGGTTTGCCCAGGGGCTACGAGCAGTACTTC.

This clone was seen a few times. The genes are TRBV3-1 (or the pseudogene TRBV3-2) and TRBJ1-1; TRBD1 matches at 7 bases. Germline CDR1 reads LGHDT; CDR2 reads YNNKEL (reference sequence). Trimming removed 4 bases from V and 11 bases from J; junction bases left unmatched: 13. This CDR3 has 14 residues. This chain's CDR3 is CASSRGQAVLGAFF. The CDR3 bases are TGTGCCAGCAGCCGAGGACAGGCCGTTTTGGGGGCTTTCTTT.

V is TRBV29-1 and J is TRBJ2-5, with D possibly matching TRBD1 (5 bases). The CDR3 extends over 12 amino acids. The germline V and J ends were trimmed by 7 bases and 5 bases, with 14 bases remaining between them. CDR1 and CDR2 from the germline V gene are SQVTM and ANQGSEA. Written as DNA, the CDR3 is TGCAGCGCTAGGACACCGGAGGAGACCCAGTACTTC. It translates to CSARTPEETQYF.

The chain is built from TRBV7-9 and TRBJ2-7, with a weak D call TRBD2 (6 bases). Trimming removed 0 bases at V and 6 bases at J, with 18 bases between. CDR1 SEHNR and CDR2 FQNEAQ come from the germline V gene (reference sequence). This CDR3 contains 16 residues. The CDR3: CASSLAGPTRRGEQYF. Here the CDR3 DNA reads TGTGCCAGCAGCTTAGCAGGGCCAACGAGGAGGGGCGAGCAGTACTTC.

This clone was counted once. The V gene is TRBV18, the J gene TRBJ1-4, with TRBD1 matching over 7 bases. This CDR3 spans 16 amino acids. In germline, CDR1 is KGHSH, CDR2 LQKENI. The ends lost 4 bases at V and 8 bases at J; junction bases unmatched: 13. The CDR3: CASSRYTTGFEEKLFF. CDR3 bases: TGTGCCAGCTCACGCTATACGACAGGGTTTGAAGAAAAACTGTTTTTT.

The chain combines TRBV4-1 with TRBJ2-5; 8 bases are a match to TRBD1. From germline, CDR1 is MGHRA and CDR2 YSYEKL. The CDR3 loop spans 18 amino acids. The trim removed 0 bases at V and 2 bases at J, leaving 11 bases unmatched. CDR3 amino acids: CASSQEIPGGAYQETQYF. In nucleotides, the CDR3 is TGCGCCAGCAGCCAAGAGATTCCAGGGGGCGCCTATCAAGAGACCCAGTACTTC.

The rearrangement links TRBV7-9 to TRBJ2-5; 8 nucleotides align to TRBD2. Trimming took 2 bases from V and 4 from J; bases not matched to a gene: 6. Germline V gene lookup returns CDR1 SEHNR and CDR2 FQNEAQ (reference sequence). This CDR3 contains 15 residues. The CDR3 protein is CASSLQREFLETQYF. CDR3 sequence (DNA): TGTGCCAGCAGCTTACAGCGGGAGTTCTTAGAGACCCAGTACTTC.

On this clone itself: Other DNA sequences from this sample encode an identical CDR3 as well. The CDR3, as DNA: TGCGCCAGCAGCCACCGCGCGGGAGGGGGCTACGAGCAGTACTTC. Translating gives CASSHRAGGGYEQYF. This sequence joins TRBV4-3 and TRBJ2-7; TRBD2 matches at 9 bases. The V and J ends lost 3 bases and 3 bases, in that order; junction bases with no gene match: 6. CDR1 and CDR2 from the germline V gene are LGHNA and YSLEER. This CDR3 has 15 amino acids.

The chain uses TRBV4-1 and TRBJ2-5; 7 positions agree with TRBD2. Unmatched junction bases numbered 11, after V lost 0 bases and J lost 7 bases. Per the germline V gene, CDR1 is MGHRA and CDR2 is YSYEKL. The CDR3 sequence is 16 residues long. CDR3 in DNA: TGCGCCAGCAGCCAAGAAGGGTTAGCGGGCTCGAGGACCCAGTACTTC. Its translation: CASSQEGLAGSRTQYF.

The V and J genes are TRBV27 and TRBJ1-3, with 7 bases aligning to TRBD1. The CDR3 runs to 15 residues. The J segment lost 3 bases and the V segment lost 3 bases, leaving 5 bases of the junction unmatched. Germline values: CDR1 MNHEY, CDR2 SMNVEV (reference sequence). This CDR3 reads CASSLTGTGGNTIYF. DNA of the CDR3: TGTGCCAGCAGTTTGACAGGGACGGGTGGAAACACCATATATTTT.

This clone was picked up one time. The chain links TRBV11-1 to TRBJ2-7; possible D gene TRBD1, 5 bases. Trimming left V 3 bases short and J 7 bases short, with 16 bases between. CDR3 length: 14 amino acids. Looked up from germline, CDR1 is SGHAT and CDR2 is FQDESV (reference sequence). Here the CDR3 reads CASSLAGNTREQYF. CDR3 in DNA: TGTGCCAGCAGCTTGGCAGGGAATACGCGTGAGCAGTACTTC.

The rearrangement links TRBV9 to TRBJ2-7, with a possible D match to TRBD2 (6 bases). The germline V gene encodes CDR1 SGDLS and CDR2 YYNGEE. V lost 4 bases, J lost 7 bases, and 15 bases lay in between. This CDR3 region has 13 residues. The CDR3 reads CASSRRGGDEQYF. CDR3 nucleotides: TGTGCCAGCAGCCGGAGGGGTGGTGATGAGCAGTACTTC.

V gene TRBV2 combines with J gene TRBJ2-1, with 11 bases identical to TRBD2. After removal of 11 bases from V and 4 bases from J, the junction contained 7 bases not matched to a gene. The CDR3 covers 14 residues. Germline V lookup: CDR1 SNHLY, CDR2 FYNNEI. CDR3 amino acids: CAGGRLAGYNEQFF. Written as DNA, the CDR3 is TGTGCCGGGGGGAGACTAGCGGGGTACAATGAGCAGTTCTTC.

CDR3 in amino acids: CASSDDRRLNTEAFF. The CDR3 DNA reads TGTGCCAGCAGTGACGACAGGCGATTGAACACTGAAGCTTTCTTT. The chain employs TRBV25-1 and TRBJ1-1; tentative D call: TRBD1 (6 bases). V was shortened by 3 bases and J by 0 bases, with 11 bases between the two germline ends. The CDR3 is 15 residues long. Germline V gene sequence: CDR1 MGHDK, CDR2 SYGVNS.

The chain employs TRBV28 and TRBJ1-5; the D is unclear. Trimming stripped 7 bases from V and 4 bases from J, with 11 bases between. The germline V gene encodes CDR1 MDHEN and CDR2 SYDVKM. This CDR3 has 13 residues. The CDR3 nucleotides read TGTGCCAGCACTTCGTCGGGGAATCAGCCCCAGCATTTT. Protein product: CASTSSGNQPQHF.